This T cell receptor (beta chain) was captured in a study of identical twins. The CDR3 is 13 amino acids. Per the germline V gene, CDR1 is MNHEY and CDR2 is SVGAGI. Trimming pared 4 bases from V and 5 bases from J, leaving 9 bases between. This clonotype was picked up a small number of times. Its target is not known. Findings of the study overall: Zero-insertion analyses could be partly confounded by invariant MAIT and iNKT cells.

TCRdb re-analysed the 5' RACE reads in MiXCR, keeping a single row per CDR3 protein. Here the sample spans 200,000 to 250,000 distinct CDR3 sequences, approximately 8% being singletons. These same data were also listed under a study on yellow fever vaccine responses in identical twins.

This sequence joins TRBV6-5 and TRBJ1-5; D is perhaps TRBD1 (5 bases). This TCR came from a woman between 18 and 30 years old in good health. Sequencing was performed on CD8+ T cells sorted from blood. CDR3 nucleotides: TGTGCCAGCAGTTTACAGGAGTATCAGCCCCAGCATTTT. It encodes CASSLQEYQPQHF.